This TCR beta chain comes out of a study of OX40 agonist ivuxolimab in advanced cancers. Describing the broader study: Ivuxolimab was a fully human IgG2 agonistic monoclonal antibody targeting the costimulatory receptor OX40 (CD134). Intravenous ivuxolimab was administered to patients every 2 weeks at six dose levels: 0.01, 0.1, 0.3, 1.5, 3 and 10 mg/kg. Of the roughly 52 patients in dose escalation, about 20 had hepatocellular carcinoma, around 15 had melanoma, 9 had renal cell carcinoma and 9 had head and neck cancer. In the dose-escalation cohort, around four fifths of patients were male, and the mean age was 60 years with a range of about 20 to 80. Patients were allowed to have had prior anti-PD-1, anti-PD-L1 or anti-CTLA-4 therapy, and approximately 40% of the dose-escalation patients had been treated with checkpoint inhibitors. Partial responses were achieved by three dose-escalation patients, of whom one had hepatocellular carcinoma and two had cutaneous melanoma. The point of sequencing TCRbeta in the periphery was to test whether ivuxolimab changed TCR sequence diversity and drove clonal T-cell expansion. The monotherapy dose-escalation portion (N of about 49 patients) of the phase I ivuxolimab trial is reported in the paper.

The trial excluded patients who had a history of autoimmune disease or were on systemic immunosuppression. Peripheral blood for TCR sequencing was collected from all dose cohorts at baseline, on cycle 4 day 1, and on cycle 7 day 1. The samples were taken from a phase I, first-in-human, multicenter, open-label dose-escalation trial of ivuxolimab. Adults with locally advanced or metastatic melanoma, renal cell, hepatocellular, or head and neck squamous cell carcinoma were enrolled in the trial. Before TCR sequencing, CD4+ T cells and CD8+ T cells were sorted from peripheral blood as separate populations. The germline V gene (reference sequence) yields LNHDA for CDR1 and SQIVND for CDR2. From its cysteine to its phenylalanine, the CDR3 spans 15 amino acids. Solely the CDR3 DNA is kept, with 45 bases framed from the first base. Deletion took 5 bases off V and 4 bases off J, with a span of 15 bases between the germline ends.

Study-level results and caveats: After ivuxolimab, CD8+ T cells had more expanded clones than CD4+ T cells on average. In the 0.1-3.0 mg/kg groups, partial responders were among the patients with the lowest normalized peripheral clonal expansion, particularly in CD8+ T cells. At doses from 0.1 to 3.0 mg/kg, clonal expansion was seen in both CD4+ and CD8+ blood T cells between baseline and week 6. Antigen specificity was not determined for the clonally expanded peripheral T cells. Low levels of normalized T-cell clonal expansion were also seen in some patients who did not respond.

Genomic DNA was extracted from sorted cells for sequencing of the TCRbeta CDR3 region. TCRbeta CDR3 regions were sequenced using the immunoSEQ Assay. In TCRdb, the immuneACCESS table is reduced to in-frame sequences with V and J assigned. These tables do not hold every clone; where another copy was compared, an unresolved V gene accounts for under half, and the others remain unexplained. Recorded for this sample are more than 90,000 clones; approximately 84% of them occurred a single time. Jointly, the top ten make up 5.5% of the sample. In regard to this clone: The antigen it recognizes is unknown. No base qualities exist here, and no much larger clone lies one base off it.

Sequencing was performed on CD4+ or CD8+ T cells sorted from blood, taken in a trial of the OX40 agonist ivuxolimab. The receptor comes from an adult with an advanced solid tumor such as melanoma, head and neck, liver or kidney cancer. The chain links TRBV19 with TRBJ1-5; TRBD1 is perhaps the D gene, given 5 matching bases. The DNA reads as follows: TGTGCCAGTAGTCCCACAGGCGGCCCGAATCAGCCCCAGCATTTT. It is translated as CASSPTGGPNQPQHF. The CDR3 plus the reference TRBV19 and TRBJ1-5 genes for the other parts give the full variable domain: DGGITQSPKYLFRKEGQNVTLSCEQNLNHDAMYWYRQDPGQGLRLIYYSQIVNDFQKGDIAEGYSVSREKKESFPLTVTSAQKNPTAFYLCASSPTGGPNQPQHFGDGTRLSIL.